The clone carrying this T cell receptor beta chain was recorded a few times. The antigen is undetermined. A junction boundary mismatches the germline segment, possibly from a read error. Likely unrecorded immune exposures existed in these nominally healthy donors. PCR was performed using 60 Vbeta and 13 Jbeta primers. Using immunoSEQ multiplex PCR, the repertoire was profiled, and TCRdb retains in-frame clones only, with some absent. Of 95,000 to 150,000 clones detected, roughly four fifths appear once; the ten largest clones hold about 3.5%. This entry comes from a study of cytomegalovirus exposure and HLA in healthy donors. Study as a whole: Genotyping showed about 80% of fewer than 500 donors falling in the Caucasian-associated ancestry cluster.

Regarding the study as a whole: An assumption of roughly uniform sequencing depth across donors underlay the presence/absence analyses. An apparent linkage of common viral pathogens to several of the most significant clusters emerged in a later analysis.

Sequenced: PBMCs. The origin of this receptor is a woman aged 40 to 50 in good health and CMV-seropositive.

CDR3 loop: CASSQGTGGRLF. DNA of the CDR3: TGCGCCAGCAGCCAAGGTACGGGTGGCCGTCTCTTT. The chain carries TRBV5-1 and TRBJ1-1; no reliable D call. The CDR3 loop spans 12 amino acids. Germline CDR1 SGHRS, CDR2 YFSETQ.